Sequencing of this T cell receptor (beta chain) was carried out in a study of Ad26.COV2.S vaccination and SARS-CoV-2 variants. Treatment specified: 15 to 20 received Ad26.COV2.S at low or high dose, single or two shots; about five received placebo; per-sample allocation not given. At day 63 after the first vaccine or placebo injection, samples were drawn. The assay was immunoSEQ multiplex PCR, and TCRdb's table has in-frame clones only and misses some. This table holds about 400,000 clones, around nine tenths found once. V shed 0 bases and J 3 bases; nucleotides not matched to a gene: 10. This CDR3 region has 17 residues. Germline-derived CDR1 and CDR2 are SGHRS and YFSETQ.

The sample consisted of peripheral blood, taken in a trial of Ad26.COV2.S vaccine versus placebo. This sequence joins TRBV5-1 and TRBJ2-7; 9 bases are a match to TRBD1. The clonotype comes from a person aged 18 to 65 who received the Ad26.COV2.S COVID-19 vaccine or a placebo. CDR3 amino acids: CASSLEPYRGRVYEQYF. Here the CDR3 DNA reads TGCGCCAGCAGCTTGGAACCTTACAGGGGGCGAGTCTACGAGCAGTACTTC.